These 17 T cell receptor beta chains originate from one sample sequenced in a study of blood T cell repertoires in COVID-19 (dated by TCRdb to about 2020). Receptor libraries were prepared by the immunoSEQ multiplex PCR assay. TCRdb provides this immuneACCESS table in a form limited to in-frame rearrangements. Some clones are lacking; in checked studies, under half of them reflect an unresolved V gene, and why the rest are absent is not known. This sample holds over 200,000 clones; 75% to 90% were observed only once. The top ten clones comprise around 9.2% of the sample. The sample taken for sequencing was PBMCs or T cells enriched from blood (not recorded which). The receptor source for this set is a man aged 40-55 years who had recovered from COVID-19.

The chain is built from TRBV11-3 and TRBJ2-2; unclear D gene. CDR1 and CDR2 from the germline V gene are SGHNT and YENEEA. The CDR3 runs to 13 residues. Trimming left V 5 bases short and J 2 bases short, with 6 bases between. CDR3 nucleotides: TGTGCCAGCAGCGCTAGAAACACCGGGGAGCTGTTTTTT. This codes for CASSARNTGELFF. The entire variable domain, with the rest obtained from reference TRBV11-3 and TRBJ2-2, is as follows: EAGVVQSPRYKIIEKKQPVAFWCNPISGHNTLYWYLQNLGQGPELLIRYENEEAVDDSQLPKDRFSAERLKGVDSTLKIQPAELGDSAVYLCASSARNTGELFFGEGSRLTVL.

The V gene is TRBV12-5, the J gene TRBJ1-1, with 7 bases fitting TRBD1. CDR1 is LGHNT and CDR2 is FRNRAP in the germline V gene. The CDR3 is 15 amino acids. Trimming cost V 1 base and J 2 bases; bases outside gene matches: 4. The CDR3: CASGLGQGVNTEAFF. DNA of the CDR3: TGTGCTAGTGGTTTGGGGCAGGGGGTTAACACTGAAGCTTTCTTT.

V is TRBV18 and J is TRBJ1-4, with 7 bases that match TRBD1. The J segment lost 5 bases and the V segment lost 2 bases, leaving 5 bases of the junction unmatched. Germline CDR1 is KGHSH and CDR2 is LQKENI. This CDR3 comprises 15 residues. CDR3 nucleotide sequence: TGTGCCAGCTCACCATCGGGACAGCCAAATGAAAAACTGTTTTTT. It is translated as CASSPSGQPNEKLFF.

A few counts support this clone. J is TRBJ1-6 and V is TRBV19; D not certain. This CDR3 comprises 14 residues. The V and J ends lost 7 bases and 0 bases respectively, with 7 bases between them. Germline values: CDR1 LNHDA, CDR2 SQIVND (reference sequence). CDR3 region: CASMESSYNSPLHF. The CDR3 DNA follows: TGTGCCAGTATGGAGAGCTCCTATAATTCACCCCTCCACTTT. The variable domain in full, with the rest retrieved from reference TRBV19 and TRBJ1-6, is DGGITQSPKYLFRKEGQNVTLSCEQNLNHDAMYWYRQDPGQGLRLIYYSQIVNDFQKGDIAEGYSVSREKKESFPLTVTSAQKNPTAFYLCASMESSYNSPLHFGNGTRLTVT.

This chain links TRBV24-1 with TRBJ1-6; D gene uncertain. Deletions cut 2 bases from V and 3 bases from J, with 10 bases between. This CDR3 has 16 residues. Germline V CDR1 and CDR2: KGHDR, SFDVKD. In DNA, the CDR3 is TGTGCCACCAGTGATTATACAGCAGACTATAATTCACCCCTCCACTTT. Translating it yields CATSDYTADYNSPLHF.

The chain recombines TRBV30 with TRBJ1-2; D might be TRBD1 (6 bases). The germline V gene has CDR1 GTSNPN and CDR2 SVGIG (reference sequence). The CDR3 is made up of 15 amino acids. V was pared by 0 bases and J by 8 bases, with 19 bases between. The CDR3 DNA is TGTGCCTGGAGTGTACTTGACAGGCTAAGTAGCGGCTACACCTTC. It is translated as CAWSVLDRLSSGYTF.

CDR3 residues: CASSPWTSGSTTDTQYF. The CDR3, as DNA: TGTGCCAGCAGCCCGTGGACTAGCGGGAGTACAACAGATACGCAGTATTTT. This sequence joins TRBV7-8 and TRBJ2-3, with TRBD2 matching 13 bases. Germline CDR1 is SGHVS and CDR2 is FQNEAQ. Germline trimming cut 5 bases from V and 3 bases from J; bases unmatched to any gene: 8. The CDR3 contains 17 residues.

This clone was found a few times. The chain carries TRBV5-1 and TRBJ1-3; D is unclear. The CDR3 covers 17 residues. Trimming took 4 bases from V and 5 from J, leaving 22 bases between them. Germline V gives CDR1 SGHRS, CDR2 YFSETQ. The CDR3 sequence: CASSPGGLGSGRNTIYF. In DNA, the CDR3 is TGCGCCAGCAGCCCGGGAGGTTTAGGGTCTGGTCGAAACACCATATATTTT.

There are many counts of this clone. The chain carries TRBV12-5 and TRBJ1-1, with a tentative D call TRBD1 (6 bases). This CDR3 has 13 amino acids. From germline, CDR1 is LGHNT and CDR2 FRNRAP. Trimming removed 3 bases at V and 1 base at J, with 6 bases between. CDR3: CASGLGGNTEAFF. The CDR3 DNA reads TGTGCTAGTGGTTTAGGGGGGAACACTGAAGCTTTCTTT.

The chain employs TRBV7-9 and TRBJ1-2, with D possibly being TRBD1 (5 bases). This CDR3 is 16 amino acids long. In germline, CDR1 is SEHNR, CDR2 FQNEAQ (reference sequence). The V gene lost 5 bases and the J gene lost 5 bases, with 21 bases spanning the gap. CDR3: CASSRLNTGSGYGYTF. In DNA form, the CDR3 reads TGTGCCAGCAGCCGGCTCAATACAGGCTCTGGGTATGGCTACACCTTC. Based on the CDR3 plus reference TRBV7-9 and TRBJ1-2, the full variable domain is DTGVSQNPRHKITKRGQNVTFRCDPISEHNRLYWYRQTLGQGPEFLTYFQNEAQLEKSRLLSDRFSAERPKGSFSTLEIQRTEQGDSAMYLCASSRLNTGSGYGYTFGSGTRLTVV.

This chain uses TRBV12-3 or TRBV12-4 with TRBJ1-1, with 8 bases that match TRBD1. This CDR3 region has 13 residues. V shed 6 bases, J shed 2 bases, and the junction held 2 bases outside the gene matches. The CDR3 bases are TGTGCCAGCAGCAGGGGGCAAAACACTGAAGCTTTCTTT. The encoded protein is CASSRGQNTEAFF.

The V call is TRBV2, the J call TRBJ2-3, with D maybe TRBD1 (6 bases). CDR3 length equals 16 residues. CDR1 and CDR2 (germline): SNHLY, FYNNEI. Trimming cost V 8 bases and J 3 bases, with 21 bases left between them. The CDR3 protein is CASVRTGKGRTDTQYF. The CDR3 bases are TGTGCCAGCGTCAGAACAGGGAAGGGAAGAACAGATACGCAGTATTTT.

Only one count was recorded for this clone. The rearrangement joins TRBV27 to TRBJ2-1; D perhaps matches TRBD2 (7 bases). This CDR3 contains 14 residues. V lost 5 bases and J lost 1, with 9 bases in between. Per germline, CDR1 MNHEY and CDR2 SMNVEV (reference sequence). The CDR3 DNA sequence: TGTGCCAGCAGTCGGGGGGCATCCTACAATGAGCAGTTCTTC. This translates into CASSRGASYNEQFF.

This chain uses TRBV29-1 with TRBJ1-1; 7 nucleotides agree with TRBD1. The V gene's germline CDR1 is SQVTM and CDR2 ANQGSEA. CDR3 length equals 13 residues. Trimming at V came to 7 bases and at J to 2 bases, leaving 7 bases not matched to a gene. The CDR3 DNA is TGCAGCGCCTCGACAGGGTTCAACACTGAAGCTTTCTTT. It encodes CSASTGFNTEAFF. Filled out from reference TRBV29-1 and TRBJ1-1, the complete variable domain reads SAVISQKPSRDICQRGTSLTIQCQVDSQVTMMFWYRQQPGQSLTLIATANQGSEATYESGFVIDKFPISRPNLTFSTLTVSNMSPEDSSIYLCSASTGFNTEAFFGQGTRLTVV.

The V call is TRBV7-2, the J call TRBJ2-2; perhaps TRBD2 as D (5 bases). The CDR3 loop spans 15 amino acids. Trimming shortened V by 0 bases and J by 11 bases, and 16 bases separated the two germline ends. The germline CDR1 and CDR2 sequences are SGHTA and FQGNSA. The CDR3 protein is CASSLAPSGTLELFF. The DNA of the CDR3 is TGTGCCAGCAGCTTAGCACCAAGCGGTACTTTAGAGCTGTTTTTT.

The rearrangement links TRBV18 to TRBJ2-7; 8 bases are shared with TRBD1. With V trimmed by 5 bases and J by 6 bases, 9 bases remained unmatched. This CDR3 region has 14 residues. Germline assignment: CDR1 KGHSH and CDR2 LQKENI. In DNA form, the CDR3 reads TGTGCCAGCTCAGAGATGGACAGGGTAGGCGAGCAGTACTTC. Translation gives CASSEMDRVGEQYF.

The chain carries TRBV6-5 and TRBJ2-2; TRBD2 might be the D (5 bases). The CDR3 runs to 16 residues. The ends were cut back, 2 bases at V and 1 base at J, with 11 bases in the middle. The germline gives CDR1 MNHEY, CDR2 SVGAGI. The CDR3 loop reads CASSYARAVNTGELFF. As DNA, the CDR3 is TGTGCCAGCAGTTACGCGAGGGCCGTGAACACCGGGGAGCTGTTTTTT.